The present entry profiles one T cell receptor beta chain with its context. CDR1 and CDR2 (germline): DFQATT, SNEGSKA (reference sequence). The V gene lost 3 bases and the J gene lost 2 bases, with 10 bases spanning the gap. The CDR3 has 13 residues. This sample was included in a study of T cells in Graves' hyperthyroidism and ophthalmopathy. Diagnostic assessment was based on clinical symptoms, serum thyroxine and TRAb, thyroid ultrasound and orbital computed tomography. The investigators amplified TCR beta CDR3 regions from RNA transcripts. The HTBI primer set served for first-round RT-PCR of the TCR CDR3. A single record per CDR3 protein comes from TCRdb applying MiXCR to the multiplex PCR reads. The repertoire has roughly 750,000 distinct CDR3 sequences, about 15% of them found once; the top ten carry under 9.5%.

This rearrangement joins TRBV20-1 to TRBJ2-5; maybe TRBD1 (6 bases). Sequencing input: blood. The source is a man between 18 and 29 years old with Graves' hyperthyroidism. CDR3 loop: CSARDSDQETQYF. The CDR3 DNA follows: TGCAGTGCTAGGGACAGCGATCAAGAGACCCAGTACTTC.